The 28 T cell receptor beta chains presented below share a single source sample, sequenced in a study of cytomegalovirus exposure and HLA in healthy donors. Use of 60 Vbeta and 13 Jbeta primers characterized the PCR. Measured with immunoSEQ multiplex PCR; TCRdb has only the in-frame clones, and not every one. There are 100,000 or so clones in the sample; roughly 70% occur only once, and 8.5% to 12% lies in the top ten. The material sequenced was PBMCs. The source of these receptors is a man aged 45 to 65 in good health and CMV-seronegative.

J is TRBJ2-7 and V is TRBV7-5; TRBD1 was called by the table and not checked on the DNA. TRBV7-5 counts as a pseudogene. The CDR3 runs 17 residues. CDR3 bases: TGTGCCAGAAGCGGCCCTCGGGACAGGGGAAAGGGCGACGAACAGTACTTC. It is translated as CARSGPRDRGKGDEQYF.

The chain carries TRBV5-1 and TRBJ2-7, with 8 bases identical to TRBD2. Trimming took 5 bases from V and 2 from J; bases not matched to a gene: 6. CDR3 length: 14 amino acids. The germline V gene has CDR1 SGHRS and CDR2 YFSETQ. CDR3 nucleotide sequence: TGCGCCAGCAGTGCCGGGACTAGAACCTACGAGCAGTACTTC. Protein product: CASSAGTRTYEQYF.

V gene TRBV6-5 combines with J gene TRBJ2-1; the match to TRBD2 covers 10 bases. With V trimmed by 6 bases and J by 0 bases, 2 bases remained unmatched. In germline, CDR1 is MNHEY, CDR2 SVGAGI. The CDR3 length is 15 residues. DNA for the CDR3: TGTGCCAGCAGCTCTAGCGGGAGCTCCTACAATGAGCAGTTCTTC. This translates into CASSSSGSSYNEQFF.

The chain uses TRBV18 and TRBJ2-2; D call uncertain. Trimming took off 0 bases at V and 7 bases at J, with 15 bases between the two ends. CDR1 KGHSH and CDR2 LQKENI come from the germline V gene. The CDR3 has 16 amino acids. CDR3 residues: CASSPPGTPPGGELFF. As DNA, the CDR3 is TGTGCCAGCTCACCACCGGGCACTCCCCCAGGCGGGGAGCTGTTTTTT.

Here the CDR3 DNA reads TGTGCCTGGAGTGTAGTGTACGGGGGAACAGTCGAGCAGTACTTC. Its protein product is CAWSVVYGGTVEQYF. The V call is TRBV30, the J call TRBJ2-7; D is perhaps TRBD2 (6 bases). Germline V gene data show CDR1 as GTSNPN and CDR2 as SVGIG (reference sequence). The CDR3 runs 15 residues. V was clipped by 0 bases and J by 6 bases, with 18 bases between them. Looking up the rest from reference TRBV30 and TRBJ2-7 gives the full variable domain: SQTIHQWPATLVQPVGSPLSLECTVEGTSNPNLYWYRQAAGRGLQLLFYSVGIGQISSEVPQNLSASRPQDRQFILSSKKLLLSDSGFYLCAWSVVYGGTVEQYFGPGTRLTVT.

The V and J genes are TRBV4-1 and TRBJ1-2, with D unclear. V dropped 0 bases and J dropped 0 bases, with 11 bases sitting between them. Per the germline V gene, CDR1 is MGHRA and CDR2 is YSYEKL. The CDR3 spans 16 residues. CDR3 bases: TGCGCCAGCAGCCAAGATGACACACTGCCTAACTATGGCTACACCTTC. The encoded protein is CASSQDDTLPNYGYTF.

The J gene is TRBJ2-3, the V gene TRBV5-1; TRBD2 agrees at 8 bases. Germline lookup yields CDR1 SGHRS and CDR2 YFSETQ. The CDR3 is 15 amino acids. Unmatched junction bases numbered 9, after V lost 7 bases and J lost 2 bases. CDR3 in DNA: TGCGCCAGCCACATAGCGGGGTCATCCACAGATACGCAGTATTTT. Protein product: CASHIAGSSTDTQYF.

A word on this clone: The conserved closing phenylalanine or tryptophan is absent in this CDR3, likely reflecting a read error. In nucleotides, the CDR3 is TGTGCCAGCAGTGAACAGCCGGGAGTCAATCAGCCCCAGCATTGT. This codes for CASSEQPGVNQPQHC. The genes are TRBV2 and TRBJ1-5, with D uncertain. CDR3 length: 15 residues. Germline CDR1 SNHLY, CDR2 FYNNEI. The germline V and J ends were trimmed by 2 bases and 3 bases, with 11 bases remaining between them.

This sequence joins TRBV29-1 and TRBJ2-3, with D perhaps matching TRBD2 (6 bases). Trimming removed 6 bases at V and 1 base at J, with 14 bases between. The CDR3 consists of 14 residues. Germline CDR1 and CDR2: SQVTM and ANQGSEA. The CDR3 sequence: CSVGRRGGTDTQYF. CDR3 nucleotides: TGCAGCGTGGGGAGGAGGGGCGGCACAGATACGCAGTATTTT.

The chain couples TRBV6-1 to TRBJ2-7; 10 nucleotides line up with TRBD1. This CDR3 is built from 14 residues. The trim removed 1 base at V and 3 bases at J, leaving 0 bases unmatched. Germline CDR1 and CDR2: MNHNS and SASEGT. The CDR3 spells CASSEGTGGYEQYF. The DNA of the CDR3 is TGTGCCAGCAGTGAAGGGACAGGGGGCTACGAGCAGTACTTC.

This clone has just a few counts. The chain recombines TRBV10-3 with TRBJ2-3; 15 nucleotides line up with TRBD2. This CDR3 is built from 17 residues. V lost 10 bases and J lost 2; bases outside the gene matches: 10. Germline V gene sequence: CDR1 ENHRY, CDR2 SYGVKD. In nucleotides, the CDR3 is TGTGCCACCTCGGGGACTAGCGGGGGGCGGGTCACAGATACGCAGTATTTT. The encoded protein is CATSGTSGGRVTDTQYF.

The V and J genes are TRBV5-1 and TRBJ2-3; 8 nucleotides agree with TRBD2. From germline, CDR1 is SGHRS and CDR2 YFSETQ. The CDR3 has 16 amino acids. The V gene end was trimmed by 0 bases and the J gene end by 5 bases; junction bases not matched to a gene: 8. Here the CDR3 reads CASSLVVAGSQDTQYF. In nucleotides, the CDR3 is TGCGCCAGCAGCTTGGTCGTAGCGGGGTCACAAGATACGCAGTATTTT. The full variable domain, rest sourced from reference TRBV5-1 and TRBJ2-3, is KAGVTQTPRYLIKTRGQQVTLSCSPISGHRSVSWYQQTPGQGLQFLFEYFSETQRNKGNFPGRFSGRQFSNSRSEMNVSTLELGDSALYLCASSLVVAGSQDTQYFGPGTRLTVL.

This clone has only one observation. The J gene is TRBJ2-7, the V gene TRBV18; the match to TRBD1 covers 8 bases. The CDR3 extends over 13 amino acids. Germline V gives CDR1 KGHSH, CDR2 LQKENI. The V gene end was trimmed by 6 bases and the J gene end by 3 bases; junction bases not matched to a gene: 4. CDR3 sequence: CASSHDRGYEQYF. DNA for the CDR3: TGTGCCAGCTCCCATGACAGGGGCTACGAGCAGTACTTC. Full variable domain (rest looked up from reference TRBV18 and TRBJ2-7): NAGVMQNPRHLVRRRGQEARLRCSPMKGHSHVYWYRQLPEEGLKFMVYLQKENIIDESGMPKERFSAEFPKEGPSILRIQQVVRGDSAAYFCASSHDRGYEQYFGPGTRLTVT.

This clone turned up a few times. The chain links TRBV5-4 to TRBJ1-2, with TRBD1 identical over 7 bases. The CDR3 is made up of 14 amino acids. Germline CDR1 and CDR2: SGHNT and YYREEE (reference sequence). After removal of 0 bases from V and 1 base from J, the junction contained 0 bases not matched to a gene. CDR3 residues: CASSLGQGNYGYTF. The CDR3 DNA reads TGTGCCAGCAGCTTGGGACAGGGTAACTATGGCTACACCTTC.

This clone came up a few times. The chain uses TRBV2 and TRBJ2-3; 12 bases are shared with TRBD2. Trimming took 7 bases from V and 6 from J; bases not matched to a gene: 8. From germline, CDR1 is SNHLY and CDR2 FYNNEI. There are 15 residues in the CDR3. The CDR3 spells CASKATSGRPDTQYF. The CDR3 bases are TGTGCCAGCAAAGCGACTAGCGGGAGACCCGATACGCAGTATTTT.

This chain links TRBV29-1 with TRBJ2-2; D is possibly TRBD2 (6 bases). V was clipped by 4 bases and J by 9 bases, with 21 bases between them. This CDR3 is built from 15 residues. The V gene's germline CDR1 is SQVTM and CDR2 ANQGSEA. Written as DNA, the CDR3 is TGCAGCGTTGGGTTTGGTAGTGGGGGGTCCAGGGAGCTGTTTTTT. This encodes CSVGFGSGGSRELFF.

This clone has a single count. Mismatch with germline at one junction end may stem from a read error. V is TRBV7-9 and J is TRBJ1-5; TRBD1 might be the D (5 bases). The germline gives CDR1 SEHNR, CDR2 FQNEAQ (reference sequence). The CDR3 extends over 16 amino acids. The CDR3 DNA sequence: TGTTCCAGCAGCTTTGGCCAGGGCCTTGGCGATCAGCCCCAGCATTTT. It encodes CSSSFGQGLGDQPQHF. Combining the CDR3 with reference TRBV7-9 and TRBJ1-5 gives the whole variable domain DTGVSQNPRHKITKRGQNVTFRCDPISEHNRLYWYRQTLGQGPEFLTYFQNEAQLEKSRLLSDRFSAERPKGSFSTLEIQRTEQGDSAMYLCSSSFGQGLGDQPQHFGDGTRLSIL.

J is TRBJ2-4 and V is TRBV7-2, with 10 bases that match TRBD2. Looked up from germline, CDR1 is SGHTA and CDR2 is FQGNSA. CDR3 size: 17 residues. After removal of 5 bases from V and 8 bases from J, the junction contained 15 bases not matched to a gene. The CDR3 DNA is TGTGCCAGCAGCCCACGCAAGCTAGCGGGAGAGGGGTACATTCAGTACTTC. This encodes CASSPRKLAGEGYIQYF.

The genes are TRBV5-1 and TRBJ1-2; 8 positions agree with TRBD1. J gave up 8 bases and V 9 bases, and 15 bases lay outside the gene matches. The germline gives CDR1 SGHRS, CDR2 YFSETQ. This CDR3 spans 14 amino acids. The DNA of the CDR3 is TGCGCCACCAAACTAGGGACAGGCGAGGACGGCTACACCTTC. Protein: CATKLGTGEDGYTF. The full variable domain, completed using reference TRBV5-1 and TRBJ1-2, is KAGVTQTPRYLIKTRGQQVTLSCSPISGHRSVSWYQQTPGQGLQFLFEYFSETQRNKGNFPGRFSGRQFSNSRSEMNVSTLELGDSALYLCATKLGTGEDGYTFGSGTRLTVV.

The chain carries TRBV2 and TRBJ2-2, with D unresolved. Trimming removed 7 bases at V and 3 bases at J, with 12 bases between. This CDR3 has 14 residues. Germline V gene lookup returns CDR1 SNHLY and CDR2 FYNNEI. The CDR3, as DNA: TGTGCCAGCAAAGGCGGCAGACACACCGGGGAGCTGTTTTTT. Translating gives CASKGGRHTGELFF.

The genes are TRBV4-1 and TRBJ2-7; maybe TRBD1 (6 bases). V shed 2 bases and J shed 3 bases, with 23 bases lying between them. The CDR3 consists of 18 residues. Germline V CDR1 and CDR2: MGHRA, YSYEKL. The CDR3 here is CASSQYPSRDNGIYEQYF. The CDR3 DNA reads as TGCGCCAGCAGCCAATACCCTTCCCGGGACAATGGAATCTACGAGCAGTACTTC.

The gene calls are TRBV18 and TRBJ2-1; 15 bases are a match to TRBD2. The J segment lost 8 bases and the V segment lost 3 bases, leaving 8 bases of the junction unmatched. CDR1 and CDR2 from the germline V gene are KGHSH and LQKENI. The CDR3 is 17 residues long. The CDR3 here is CASSPYGTSGGRYEQFF. Written as DNA, the CDR3 is TGTGCCAGCTCACCTTACGGGACTAGCGGGGGGCGCTATGAGCAGTTCTTC.

The chain couples TRBV7-2 to TRBJ2-3; perhaps TRBD2 as D (6 bases). The CDR3 extends over 15 amino acids. Germline assignment: CDR1 SGHTA and CDR2 FQGNSA. The germline V and J ends were trimmed by 4 bases and 2 bases, with 13 bases remaining between them. The CDR3 spells CASSSLWTTTDTQYF. CDR3 nucleotides: TGTGCCAGCAGCTCCCTATGGACTACCACAGATACGCAGTATTTT.

The V and J genes are TRBV6-5 and TRBJ2-5; the match to TRBD2 covers 8 bases. The CDR3 has 16 residues. The germline V gene has CDR1 MNHEY and CDR2 SVGAGI. With V trimmed by 0 bases and J by 3 bases, 6 bases remained unmatched. DNA for the CDR3: TGTGCCAGCAGTTACTCCGGGGGGGCAGGGAAAGAGACCCAGTACTTC. It encodes CASSYSGGAGKETQYF.

CDR3 in amino acids: CASGRGSTEAFF. Written as DNA, the CDR3 is TGTGCCAGCGGAAGGGGAAGTACTGAAGCTTTCTTT. The V gene is TRBV6-5, the J gene TRBJ1-1, with TRBD1 as a possible D gene (5 bases). Germline values: CDR1 MNHEY, CDR2 SVGAGI. The V and J ends lost 8 bases and 5 bases respectively, with 12 bases between them. There are 12 residues in the CDR3.

This clone came up once. The chain has TRBV7-2 and TRBJ2-3; D perhaps matches TRBD2 (5 bases). Germline V CDR1 and CDR2: SGHTA, FQGNSA. The CDR3 extends over 14 amino acids. Trimming left V 5 bases short and J 1 base short, with 10 bases between. This CDR3 is CASSPDWGTDTQYF. The DNA for the CDR3 is TGTGCCAGCAGCCCGGACTGGGGCACAGATACGCAGTATTTT.

The J gene is TRBJ2-2, the V gene TRBV5-1; D possibly corresponds to TRBD2 (5 bases). The CDR3 contains 14 residues. The ends were cut back, 2 bases at V and 3 bases at J, with 8 bases in the middle. CDR1 is SGHRS and CDR2 is YFSETQ in the germline V gene. CDR3 residues: CASSFVEDTGELFF. For the CDR3, the DNA is TGCGCCAGCAGCTTCGTGGAGGACACCGGGGAGCTGTTTTTT.

V is TRBV11-1 and J is TRBJ2-1; 9 nucleotides agree with TRBD2. The germline CDR1 and CDR2 sequences are SGHAT and FQDESV (reference sequence). The junction had 7 bases not matched to a gene; V was cut back by 3 bases and J by 4 bases. There are 16 residues in the CDR3. CDR3 loop: CASSLSGLAGYNEQFF. The CDR3 bases are TGTGCCAGCAGCTTGTCTGGGCTAGCGGGGTACAATGAGCAGTTCTTC.